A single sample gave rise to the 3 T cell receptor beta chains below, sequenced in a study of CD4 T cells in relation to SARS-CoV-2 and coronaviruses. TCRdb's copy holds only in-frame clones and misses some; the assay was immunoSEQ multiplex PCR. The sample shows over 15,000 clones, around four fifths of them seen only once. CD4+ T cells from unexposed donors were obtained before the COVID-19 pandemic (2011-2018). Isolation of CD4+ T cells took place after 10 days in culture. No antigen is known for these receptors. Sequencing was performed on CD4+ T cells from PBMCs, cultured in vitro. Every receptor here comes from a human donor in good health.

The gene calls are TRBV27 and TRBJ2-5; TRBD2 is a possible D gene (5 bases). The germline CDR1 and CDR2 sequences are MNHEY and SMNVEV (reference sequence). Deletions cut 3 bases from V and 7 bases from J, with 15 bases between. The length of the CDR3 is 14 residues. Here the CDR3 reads CASSFLSDEGTQYF. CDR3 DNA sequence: TGTGCCAGCAGTTTCCTCTCGGATGAGGGGACCCAGTACTTC.

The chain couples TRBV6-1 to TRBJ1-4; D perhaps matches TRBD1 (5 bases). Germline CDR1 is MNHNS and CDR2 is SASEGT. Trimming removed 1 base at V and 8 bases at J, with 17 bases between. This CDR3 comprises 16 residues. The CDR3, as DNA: TGTGCCAGCAGTGAAGTAGGGGCTCACCGGAGGGAAAAACTGTTTTTT. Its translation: CASSEVGAHRREKLFF.

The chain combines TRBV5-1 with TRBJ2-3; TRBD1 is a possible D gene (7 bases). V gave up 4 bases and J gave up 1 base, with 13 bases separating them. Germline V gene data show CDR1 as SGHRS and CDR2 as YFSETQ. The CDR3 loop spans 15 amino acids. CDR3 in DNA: TGCGCCAGCAGCGCGGAGGGGGCTCGCACAGATACGCAGTATTTT. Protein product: CASSAEGARTDTQYF.